This T cell receptor beta chain was documented in a study of control samples from healthy donors and cancer patients. The table came from immunoSEQ multiplex PCR; TCRdb's copy has only in-frame clones and leaves some out. The table records about 76,000 clones, around nine tenths of them present only once. Trimming removed 5 bases at V and 2 bases at J, with 14 bases between. The CDR3 is 15 amino acids. The germline gives CDR1 MDHEN, CDR2 SYDVKM. The rearrangement uses TRBV28 and TRBJ2-3; no firm D call. Input material: PBMCs. The receptor was isolated from a woman between 45 and 65 years old with colorectal cancer. The CDR3 protein is CASSNPPALTDTQYF. For the CDR3, the DNA is TGTGCCAGCAGTAACCCTCCCGCCCTCACAGATACGCAGTATTTT.